The T cell receptor beta chain described here comes from a study of cytomegalovirus exposure and HLA in healthy donors (TCRdb year 2017). Looking at the study overall: The 666 repertoires of the first cohort and the 95 to 150 validation repertoires were produced on the same platform, according to a later analysis. The study combined high-throughput TCR immunosequencing, statistical association of individual TCRs with disease status, and machine learning to predict cytomegalovirus infection status. The aim of the study was to test whether cataloging public T cell receptors could identify signatures of past pathogen exposure. Besides the first cohort of 666 subjects, a separate validation cohort made up of around 120 different subjects was used.

General study outcomes and caveats: A later analysis found that TCRs clustered in the first cohort also tended to co-occur in the 120 validation repertoires, with 94% of cluster scores above 0. The classifier was reported to diagnose cytomegalovirus status with high specificity and sensitivity in both the original cohort and the validation cohort. In the study, some 180 TCR beta chains were listed as associated with cytomegalovirus. In vitro tests confirmed that a few of the cytomegalovirus-associated TCR beta chains recognize cytomegalovirus antigens. A later analysis had no HLA typing for the validation cohort, so co-occurrence there was scored across all 120 or so repertoires. The authors suggested that the approach could potentially be extended to other disease states and immunological phenotypes. While some public TCRs were present in many individuals, most TCR sequences turned up only very rarely across donors.

A remark on this clone: This receptor's antigen is unknown. It has no much larger one-base neighbor in the sample; base qualities were not kept.

Libraries came from the immunoSEQ multiplex PCR assay. The original methods were these. A statistical classification framework was built to diagnose cytomegalovirus status from the catalog of TCR beta chain sequences. The source is immuneACCESS, and TCRdb retained only in-frame sequences with V and J called. Part of the clones is not carried over; for the studies checked, unresolved V genes explain less than half of this, and the remainder is unexplained. For V, J and clone size, that table is used; D and trimming come from the DNA. The sample table records nearly 200,000 clones; roughly 84% of these occur just once. Clones ranked in the top ten supply around 15% of the sample. The CDR3 spans 12 residues, from the cysteine through the phenylalanine. Only the CDR3 DNA is retained, 36 bases long and in frame from the first base. The germline V gene provides CDR1 SGDLS and CDR2 YYNGEE. V is clipped by 7 bases and J by 6 bases, and the sequence between their germline boundaries is 13 bases long.

The donors were included in the validation cohort of approximately 130 subjects, a group kept apart from the approximately 650-subject first cohort. Sequenced input: PBMCs. The V and J genes are TRBV9 and TRBJ1-2; TRBD1 might be the D gene, on 5 matching bases. The sequence was collected from a woman aged 25 to 45 in good health and CMV-seropositive. The CDR3 sequence is CASFGTRDGYTF. Read as DNA, the sequence is TGTGCCAGCTTTGGGACTAGGGATGGCTACACCTTC.